This entry features one TCR beta chain sequence. Combining a sample-barcoded 5' primer with a J-beta primer mix, a second PCR ran for roughly 6 to 12 cycles. TCRdb analysed the 5' RACE reads with MiXCR anew, one entry per CDR3 protein. The data show hundreds of thousands of distinct CDR3 sequences, approximately 31% seen once. The data originate from a study of blood T cells in healthy people across ages. In the study overall: Per two T cells, template switching captured roughly one barcoded beta molecule.

There are 12 residues in the CDR3. J gave up 7 bases and V 9 bases, and 8 bases lay outside the gene matches. CDR1 and CDR2 (germline): KGHDR, SFDVKD. The TCR originated in a woman of 80 years or more in good health. Sequencing used blood. V and J are TRBV24-1 and TRBJ2-7, with 7 bases identical to TRBD1. The CDR3 sequence: CATRRDSNEQYF. In nucleotides, the CDR3 is TGTGCCACCCGACGGGACAGCAATGAGCAGTACTTC.